The following is a T cell receptor beta chain sequence with its context. Its antigen is unidentified. These data are taken from a study of cytomegalovirus exposure and HLA in healthy donors. The study's findings and limits: Among CMV-associated TCR beta chains, most appeared HLA-restricted in a later analysis. When a later analysis was performed, an Asian-associated ancestry cluster reportedly had fewer N-insertions than the roughly 630-donor mean.

13 Jbeta primers and 60 Vbeta primers were used for the PCR. The method was immunoSEQ multiplex PCR; TCRdb's version includes in-frame clones alone and lacks a portion of them. The table includes more than 130,000 clones, about four fifths detected once. Nominally healthy donors were sampled, though unrecorded immune exposures were likely. The CDR3 covers 12 residues. Trimming cost V 4 bases and J 8 bases; bases outside gene matches: 2. CDR1 SNHLY and CDR2 FYNNEI come from the germline V gene. Material: PBMCs. The chain couples TRBV2 to TRBJ2-1; 7 nucleotides match TRBD1. This TCR was sampled from a young man in good health and CMV-seronegative. The CDR3 DNA is TGTGCCAGCAGTGGAGGGACAGATGAGCAGTTCTTC. Protein product: CASSGGTDEQFF.